The present entry profiles one T cell receptor beta chain with its context. Its target is unknown. V was shortened by 8 bases and J by 8 bases, with 13 bases between the two germline ends. This CDR3 is 12 amino acids long. Germline V gene sequence: CDR1 MDHEN, CDR2 SYDVKM. A second PCR of 7 to 11 cycles used a sample-barcoded 5' primer and a J-beta primer mix. Via MiXCR, TCRdb re-called the 5' RACE reads, giving one row per CDR3 protein. The table records roughly 1.5 million distinct CDR3 sequences, roughly 43% of them present only once. The donors, healthy Caucasians from Russia, were aged about 6 to 90. Per sample, no less than 5.5 micrograms of total RNA were extracted. This sample was included in a study of blood T cells in healthy people across ages. Study results and limitations: When set beside aged donors, long-lived donors presented more naive CD4+ cells and higher diversity. Donor CMV status was unknown, possibly confounding expanded clonotype changes.

V gene TRBV28 combines with J gene TRBJ1-5; no firm D call. The sample consisted of blood. This receptor was identified in a young woman in good health. This chain's CDR3 is CASGFGAKPQHF. CDR3 nucleotide sequence: TGTGCCAGCGGATTTGGCGCGAAGCCCCAGCATTTT.